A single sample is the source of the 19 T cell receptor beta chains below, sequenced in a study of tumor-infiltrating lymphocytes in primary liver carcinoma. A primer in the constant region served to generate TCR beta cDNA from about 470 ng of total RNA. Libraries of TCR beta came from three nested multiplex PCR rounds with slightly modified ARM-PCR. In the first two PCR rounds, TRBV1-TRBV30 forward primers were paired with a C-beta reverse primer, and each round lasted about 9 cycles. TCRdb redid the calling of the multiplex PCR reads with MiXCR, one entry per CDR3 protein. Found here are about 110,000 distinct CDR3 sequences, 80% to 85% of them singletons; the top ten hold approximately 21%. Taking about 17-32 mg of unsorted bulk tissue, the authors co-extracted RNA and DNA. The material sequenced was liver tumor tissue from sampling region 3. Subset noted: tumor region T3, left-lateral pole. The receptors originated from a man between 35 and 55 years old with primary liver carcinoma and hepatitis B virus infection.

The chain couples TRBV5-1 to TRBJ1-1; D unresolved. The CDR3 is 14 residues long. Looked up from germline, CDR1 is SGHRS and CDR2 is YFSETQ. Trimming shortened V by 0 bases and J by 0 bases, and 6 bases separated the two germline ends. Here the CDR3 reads CASSLEVMNTEAFF. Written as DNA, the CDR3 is TGCGCCAGCAGCTTGGAGGTTATGAACACTGAAGCTTTCTTT.

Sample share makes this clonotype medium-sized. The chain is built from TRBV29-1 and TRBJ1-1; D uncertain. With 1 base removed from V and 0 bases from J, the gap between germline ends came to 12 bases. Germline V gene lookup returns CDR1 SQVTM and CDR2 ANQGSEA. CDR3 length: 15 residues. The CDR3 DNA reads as TGCAGCGTTGAAGCGGGGTGGGGAATGAACACTGAAGCTTTCTTT. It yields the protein CSVEAGWGMNTEAFF. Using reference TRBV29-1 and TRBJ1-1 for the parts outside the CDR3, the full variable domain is SAVISQKPSRDICQRGTSLTIQCQVDSQVTMMFWYRQQPGQSLTLIATANQGSEATYESGFVIDKFPISRPNLTFSTLTVSNMSPEDSSIYLCSVEAGWGMNTEAFFGQGTRLTVV.

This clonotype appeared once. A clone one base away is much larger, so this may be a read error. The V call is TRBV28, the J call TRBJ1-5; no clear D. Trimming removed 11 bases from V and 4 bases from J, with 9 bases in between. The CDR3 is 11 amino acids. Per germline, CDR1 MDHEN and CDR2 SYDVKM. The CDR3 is CAFGGNQPQHF. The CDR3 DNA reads TGTGCCTTCGGAGGGAATCAGCCCCAGCATTTT.

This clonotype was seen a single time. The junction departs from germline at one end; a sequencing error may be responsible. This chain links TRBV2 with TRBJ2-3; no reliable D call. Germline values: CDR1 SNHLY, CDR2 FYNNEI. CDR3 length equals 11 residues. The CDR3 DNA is TGTGCCAGCAGCTTCGGAGATACGCAGTTTTTT. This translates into CASSFGDTQFF. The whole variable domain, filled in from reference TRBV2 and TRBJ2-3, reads EPEVTQTPSHQVTQMGQEVILRCVPISNHLYFYWYRQILGQKVEFLVSFYNNEISEKSEIFDDQFSVERPDGSNFTLKIRSTKLEDSAMYFCASSFGDTQFFGPGTRLTVL.

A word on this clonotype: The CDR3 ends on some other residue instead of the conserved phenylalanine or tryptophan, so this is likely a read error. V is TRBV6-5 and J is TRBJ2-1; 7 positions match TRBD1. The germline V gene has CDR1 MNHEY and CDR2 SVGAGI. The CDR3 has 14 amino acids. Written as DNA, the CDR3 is TGTGCCAACAGTCCACAGGGGTCCTACAATGAGCAGTTCTTA. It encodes CANSPQGSYNEQFL.

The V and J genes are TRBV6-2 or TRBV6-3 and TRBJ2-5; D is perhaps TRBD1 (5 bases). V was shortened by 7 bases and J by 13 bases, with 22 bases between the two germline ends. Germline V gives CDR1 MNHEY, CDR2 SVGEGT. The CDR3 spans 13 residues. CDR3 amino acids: CASNWGRREALYF. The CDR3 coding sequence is TGTGCCAGCAATTGGGGCCGAAGAGAGGCCCTGTACTTC.

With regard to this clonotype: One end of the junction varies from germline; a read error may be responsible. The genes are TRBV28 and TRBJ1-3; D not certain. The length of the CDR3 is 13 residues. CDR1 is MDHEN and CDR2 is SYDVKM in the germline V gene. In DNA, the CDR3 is TGTACCAGCAGTCTTTCAGGCAAAGACACCATATATTTT. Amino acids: CTSSLSGKDTIYF.

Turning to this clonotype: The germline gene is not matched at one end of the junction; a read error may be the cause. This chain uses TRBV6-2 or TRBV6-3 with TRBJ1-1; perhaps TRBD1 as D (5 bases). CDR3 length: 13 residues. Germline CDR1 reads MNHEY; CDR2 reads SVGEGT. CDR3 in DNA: TGTGTCAGCAGGAGGGACTACCTCACTGAAGCTTTCTTT. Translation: CVSRRDYLTEAFF.

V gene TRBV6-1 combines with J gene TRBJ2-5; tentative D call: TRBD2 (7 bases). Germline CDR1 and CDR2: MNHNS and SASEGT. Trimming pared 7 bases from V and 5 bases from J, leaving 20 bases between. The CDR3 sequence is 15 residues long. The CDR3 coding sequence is TGTGCCAGCATCCGAGGGGGGGCTCTCACTGAGACCCAGTACTTC. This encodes CASIRGGALTETQYF.

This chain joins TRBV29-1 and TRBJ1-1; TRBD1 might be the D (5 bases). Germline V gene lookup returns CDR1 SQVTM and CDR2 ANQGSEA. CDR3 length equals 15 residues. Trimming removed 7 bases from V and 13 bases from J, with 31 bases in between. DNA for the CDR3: TGCAGCGCTGGACGGGGCTGGGGGATGAACACTGAGGTTTTCTTT. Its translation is CSAGRGWGMNTEVFF.

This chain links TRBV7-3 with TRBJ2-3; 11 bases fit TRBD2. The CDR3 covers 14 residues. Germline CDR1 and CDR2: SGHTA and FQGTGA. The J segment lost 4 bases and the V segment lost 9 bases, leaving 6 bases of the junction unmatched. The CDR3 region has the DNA TGTGCCAGTTGCTTAGCGGGAGGGCCAGATACGCAGTATTTT. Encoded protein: CASCLAGGPDTQYF.

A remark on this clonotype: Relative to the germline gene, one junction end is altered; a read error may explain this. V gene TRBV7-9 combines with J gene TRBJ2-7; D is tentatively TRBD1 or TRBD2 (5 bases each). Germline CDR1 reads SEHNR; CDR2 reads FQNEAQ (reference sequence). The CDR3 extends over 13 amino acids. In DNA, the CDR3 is TGTACCAGCGGAATAGATCGAGGGGCCGAGCAGTACTTC. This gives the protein CTSGIDRGAEQYF.

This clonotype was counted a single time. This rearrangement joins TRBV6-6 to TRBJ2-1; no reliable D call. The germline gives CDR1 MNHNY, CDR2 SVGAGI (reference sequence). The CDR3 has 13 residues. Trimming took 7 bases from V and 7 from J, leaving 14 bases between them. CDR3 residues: CASNVSLTNEQFF. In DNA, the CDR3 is TGTGCCAGCAATGTATCACTAACAAATGAGCAGTTCTTC.

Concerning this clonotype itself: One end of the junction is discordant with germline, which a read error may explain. CDR3 loop: CSIESMAGRSETQYF. CDR3 bases: TGCAGCATTGAATCCATGGCGGGTAGATCGGAGACCCAGTACTTC. The V and J genes are TRBV29-1 and TRBJ2-5, with D perhaps matching TRBD2 (5 bases). Germline V gene data show CDR1 as SQVTM and CDR2 as ANQGSEA. The CDR3 is made up of 15 amino acids. Full variable domain (rest looked up from reference TRBV29-1 and TRBJ2-5): SAVISQKPSRDICQRGTSLTIQCQVDSQVTMMFWYRQQPGQSLTLIATANQGSEATYESGFVIDKFPISRPNLTFSTLTVSNMSPEDSSIYLCSIESMAGRSETQYFGPGTRLLVL.

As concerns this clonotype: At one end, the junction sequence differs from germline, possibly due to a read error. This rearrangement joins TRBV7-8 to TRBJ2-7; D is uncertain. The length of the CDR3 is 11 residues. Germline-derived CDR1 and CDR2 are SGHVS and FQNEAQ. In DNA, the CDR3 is TGTGGCAGCAACTTATCCTACGAGCACTACTTC. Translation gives CGSNLSYEHYF.

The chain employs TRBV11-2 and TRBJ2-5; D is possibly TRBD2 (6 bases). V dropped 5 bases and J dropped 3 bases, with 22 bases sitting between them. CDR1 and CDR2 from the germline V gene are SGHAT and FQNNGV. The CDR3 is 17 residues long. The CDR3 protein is CASSPTGPRAGKETQYF. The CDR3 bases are TGTGCCAGCAGCCCCACGGGCCCGCGGGCGGGGAAAGAGACCCAGTACTTC.

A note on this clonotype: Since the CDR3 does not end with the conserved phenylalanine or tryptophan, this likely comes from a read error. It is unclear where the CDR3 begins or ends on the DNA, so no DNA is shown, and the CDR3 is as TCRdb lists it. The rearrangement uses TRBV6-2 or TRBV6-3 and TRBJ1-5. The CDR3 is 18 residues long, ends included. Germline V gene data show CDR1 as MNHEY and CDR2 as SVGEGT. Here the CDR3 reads CASSYSTEEWDSNQPQHI.

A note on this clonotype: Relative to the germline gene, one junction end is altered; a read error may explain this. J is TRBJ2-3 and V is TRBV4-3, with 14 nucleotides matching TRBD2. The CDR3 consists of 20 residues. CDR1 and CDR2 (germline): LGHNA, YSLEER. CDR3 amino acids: CASSQDLPSGTSGRPDTQYF. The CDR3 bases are TGCGCCAGTAGCCAAGATCTTCCCTCCGGGACTAGCGGGAGACCTGATACGCAGTATTTT.

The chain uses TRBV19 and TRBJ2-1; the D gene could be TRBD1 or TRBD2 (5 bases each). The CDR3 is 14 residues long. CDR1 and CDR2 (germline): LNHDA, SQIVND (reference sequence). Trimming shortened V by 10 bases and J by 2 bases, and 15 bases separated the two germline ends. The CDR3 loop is CATRTPGTYNEQFF. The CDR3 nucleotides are TGTGCCACCCGGACACCGGGGACCTACAATGAGCAGTTCTTC.